A single sample gave rise to the 26 T cell receptor beta chains below, sequenced in a study of monozygotic twins with inflammatory bowel disease. One entry per CDR3 protein, without DNA, is what TCRdb gives after re-calling the 5' RACE reads. The sample table includes some 400,000 distinct CDR3 sequences. Sequencing input: blood. Receptors were obtained from a human donor with ulcerative colitis or Crohn's disease, or a healthy co-twin of an affected twin (not recorded which).

The gene calls are TRBV28 and TRBJ1-6; the TCRdb call, TRBD1, lacks DNA for checking. CDR1 is MDHEN, CDR2 SYDVKM, per germline. This CDR3 comprises 15 residues. CDR3 loop: CASSPLGAGDSPLHF.

The chain joins TRBV20-1 to TRBJ2-4; as DNA is missing, the TRBD1 call by TCRdb cannot be tested. The germline CDR1 and CDR2 sequences are DFQATT and SNEGSKA (reference sequence). The CDR3 length is 15 residues. Here the CDR3 reads CSARDVTGQTSIQYF.

The V and J genes are TRBV5-6 and TRBJ2-1; TCRdb gives TRBD1 as the D gene, but with no DNA this cannot be confirmed. Germline V lookup: CDR1 SGHDT, CDR2 YYEEEE. The CDR3 runs to 13 residues. The CDR3 protein is CASSLWGLGEQFF.

The J gene is TRBJ2-3, the V gene TRBV11-1. From germline, CDR1 is SGHAT and CDR2 FQDESV (reference sequence). The CDR3 covers 13 residues. This CDR3 is CASSLAQRGTQYF.

V and J are TRBV20-1 and TRBJ2-5; checking the TCRdb D call of TRBD1 is not possible without DNA. Germline V gene sequence: CDR1 DFQATT, CDR2 SNEGSKA (reference sequence). There are 15 residues in the CDR3. The CDR3 sequence is CSARSGGGLQETQYF.

The CDR3 loop is CASSYQQVLTGELFF. The chain couples TRBV6-5 to TRBJ2-2. The CDR3 extends over 15 amino acids. CDR1 is MNHEY, CDR2 SVGAGI, per germline.

The V call is TRBV5-1, the J call TRBJ2-2. CDR1 is SGHRS and CDR2 is YFSETQ in the germline V gene. This CDR3 region has 13 residues. This CDR3 is CASREPNTGELFF.

The gene calls are TRBV6-1 and TRBJ2-1; the D call from TCRdb, TRBD2, cannot be confirmed without DNA. Germline CDR1 is MNHNS and CDR2 is SASEGT. This CDR3 contains 16 residues. The CDR3 reads CASSRGLAGVYNEQFF.

The chain joins TRBV2 to TRBJ1-5; the TCRdb call, TRBD1, lacks DNA for checking. Germline-derived CDR1 and CDR2 are SNHLY and FYNNEI. The CDR3 runs 13 residues. Here the CDR3 reads CASTGNSNQPQHF.

This chain uses TRBV12-3 or TRBV12-4 with TRBJ1-5; TCRdb picks TRBD1, but there is no DNA to check that call. This CDR3 has 15 residues. CDR3 protein: CASSLAVQGGQPQHF.

The rearrangement links TRBV3-1 to TRBJ2-2; the D call of TRBD1 rests on TCRdb alone, since no DNA is present to check it. Germline V CDR1 and CDR2: LGHDT, YNNKEL (reference sequence). The CDR3 is made up of 15 amino acids. CDR3 in amino acids: CASSLGQLNTGELFF. The whole variable domain, filled in from reference TRBV3-1 and TRBJ2-2, reads DTAVSQTPKYLVTQMGNDKSIKCEQNLGHDTMYWYKQDSKKFLKIMFSYNNKELIINETVPNRFSPKSPDKAHLNLHINSLELGDSAVYFCASSLGQLNTGELFFGEGSRLTVL.

The J gene is TRBJ1-5, the V gene TRBV7-8; the D call from TCRdb, TRBD1, cannot be confirmed without DNA. The CDR3 has 15 residues. Germline CDR1 and CDR2: SGHVS and FQNEAQ. This chain's CDR3 is CASSPDRVLNQPQHF.

This CDR3 reads CASSSPDKNTGELFF. V and J are TRBV7-3 and TRBJ2-2; the TCRdb call, TRBD1, lacks DNA for checking. There are 15 residues in the CDR3. CDR1 and CDR2 from the germline V gene are SGHTA and FQGTGA.

This sequence joins TRBV18 and TRBJ1-1. Per germline, CDR1 KGHSH and CDR2 LQKENI. The CDR3 has 15 residues. CDR3 sequence: CASSPQGALKAEAFF.

The V and J genes are TRBV12-3 or TRBV12-4 and TRBJ1-4; absent DNA, TCRdb's TRBD1 call cannot be checked. This CDR3 spans 16 amino acids. The CDR3 protein is CASSGGGSGGGIKLFF.

V is TRBV6-4 and J is TRBJ1-2; TCRdb calls TRBD1, which cannot be checked without DNA. The CDR3 covers 14 residues. The V gene's germline CDR1 is MRHNA and CDR2 SNTAGT. The CDR3 sequence: CASSAGRTGGGYTF.

The chain uses TRBV7-9 and TRBJ2-3; TCRdb names TRBD1, which stays unverified in the absence of DNA. CDR1 is SEHNR, CDR2 FQNEAQ, per germline (reference sequence). There are 14 residues in the CDR3. The CDR3 sequence is CASSPWDDTDTQYF. The whole variable domain, remainder taken from reference TRBV7-9 and TRBJ2-3, is DTGVSQNPRHKITKRGQNVTFRCDPISEHNRLYWYRQTLGQGPEFLTYFQNEAQLEKSRLLSDRFSAERPKGSFSTLEIQRTEQGDSAMYLCASSPWDDTDTQYFGPGTRLTVL.

V gene TRBV7-9 combines with J gene TRBJ2-5; TCRdb's D call of TRBD1 is untestable without DNA. The CDR3 contains 15 residues. Germline CDR1 and CDR2: SEHNR and FQNEAQ (reference sequence). CDR3 sequence reads: CASSPGQGLRETQYF.

This chain connects TRBV18 to TRBJ1-2. Germline V gene lookup returns CDR1 KGHSH and CDR2 LQKENI. The CDR3 consists of 14 residues. CDR3 loop: CASSPDLSNYGYTF. Combining the CDR3 with reference TRBV18 and TRBJ1-2 gives the whole variable domain NAGVMQNPRHLVRRRGQEARLRCSPMKGHSHVYWYRQLPEEGLKFMVYLQKENIIDESGMPKERFSAEFPKEGPSILRIQQVVRGDSAAYFCASSPDLSNYGYTFGSGTRLTVV.

The chain links TRBV29-1 to TRBJ1-1; the TCRdb call, TRBD1, lacks DNA for checking. Looked up from germline, CDR1 is SQVTM and CDR2 is ANQGSEA. The CDR3 runs to 13 residues. The CDR3 sequence is CSSAPEVGTEAFF.

This chain links TRBV12-3 or TRBV12-4 with TRBJ2-3; TCRdb reports TRBD2, a call that lacks DNA to check it against. This CDR3 contains 13 residues. CDR3 in amino acids: CASGGIVADTQYF.

The CDR3 here is CASSLESQGFLFSGANVLTF. The J gene is TRBJ2-6, the V gene TRBV5-4; TCRdb's D call of TRBD1 is untestable without DNA. CDR3 length: 20 residues. The germline CDR1 and CDR2 sequences are SGHNT and YYREEE (reference sequence).

The rearrangement links TRBV19 to TRBJ2-5; TCRdb lists TRBD2, though no DNA is available to test this call. This CDR3 spans 12 amino acids. Germline V gives CDR1 LNHDA, CDR2 SQIVND (reference sequence). CDR3: CASKASEETQYF.

V gene TRBV12-3 or TRBV12-4 combines with J gene TRBJ1-1; the D call of TRBD1 rests on TCRdb alone, since no DNA is present to check it. The length of the CDR3 is 11 residues. The CDR3 is CASTLGARAFF.

This chain joins TRBV20-1 and TRBJ2-7; the D call of TRBD1 rests on TCRdb alone, since no DNA is present to check it. Looked up from germline, CDR1 is DFQATT and CDR2 is SNEGSKA (reference sequence). CDR3 length: 15 amino acids. The CDR3 sequence: CSARVSERGTYEQYF.

The gene calls are TRBV7-9 and TRBJ2-3; TCRdb picks TRBD2, but there is no DNA to check that call. The CDR3 contains 13 residues. CDR1 SEHNR and CDR2 FQNEAQ come from the germline V gene (reference sequence). The CDR3 loop reads CASSPVAPDTQYF.